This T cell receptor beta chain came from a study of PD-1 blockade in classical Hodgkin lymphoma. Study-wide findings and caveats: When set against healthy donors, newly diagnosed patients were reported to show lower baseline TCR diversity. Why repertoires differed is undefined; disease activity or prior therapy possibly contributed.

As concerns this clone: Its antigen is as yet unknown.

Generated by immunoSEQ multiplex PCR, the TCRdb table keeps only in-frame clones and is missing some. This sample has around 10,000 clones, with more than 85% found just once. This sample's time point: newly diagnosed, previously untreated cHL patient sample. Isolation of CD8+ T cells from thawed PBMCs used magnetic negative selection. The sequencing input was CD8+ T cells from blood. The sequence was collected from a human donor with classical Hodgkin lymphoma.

CDR3 coding DNA: TGTGCCAGCAGTTTTCCCGGACTCGACACCTCGGGGACCGGGGAGCTGTTTTTT. This sequence encodes CASSFPGLDTSGTGELFF. This chain joins TRBV28 and TRBJ2-2, with D perhaps TRBD2 (5 bases). CDR1 is MDHEN and CDR2 is SYDVKM in the germline V gene. V was clipped by 3 bases and J by 5 bases, with 22 bases between them. The CDR3 loop spans 18 amino acids.